This T cell receptor beta chain was documented in a study of STAT5B mutations in CD4+ large granular lymphocyte leukemia. J gave up 0 bases and V 0 bases, and 8 bases lay outside the gene matches. CDR1 is SGHTA, CDR2 FQGNSA, per germline. The CDR3 length is 20 residues. Sequencing used immunoSEQ multiplex PCR; TCRdb keeps in-frame clones, though not all of them. The sample records roughly 41,000 clones, 70% to 80% being singletons. The chain is built from TRBV7-2 and TRBJ2-4; 13 bases line up with TRBD2. This clonotype was sampled from a human donor in good health. Source material: CD4+ T cells from blood buffy coats. CDR3 sequence (DNA): TGTGCCAGCAGCTTAGCACCCGGGACTAGCGGGGACCTAGCCAAAAACATTCAGTACTTC. Protein sequence: CASSLAPGTSGDLAKNIQYF.